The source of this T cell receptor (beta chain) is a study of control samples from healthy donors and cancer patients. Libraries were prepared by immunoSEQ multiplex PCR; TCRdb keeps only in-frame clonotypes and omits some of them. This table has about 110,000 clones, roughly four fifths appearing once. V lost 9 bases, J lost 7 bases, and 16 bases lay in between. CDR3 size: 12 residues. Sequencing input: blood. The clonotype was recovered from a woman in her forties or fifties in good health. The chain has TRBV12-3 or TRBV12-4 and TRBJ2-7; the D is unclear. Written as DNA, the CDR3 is TGTGCCAGTTCCGAGACACTCCTGGAGCAGTACTTC. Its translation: CASSETLLEQYF.